Listed below are T cell receptor beta chains from one sample, sequenced in a study of type 1 regulatory T cells. MiXCR, run by TCRdb on the reads, gives a single entry per CDR3 protein. Found here are about 59,000 distinct CDR3 sequences, 60% to 80% of them singletons; the top ten hold 1.5% to 2%. Antigen specificity for these receptors is unknown. The specimen was cultured non-Tr1 T cells, either the whole culture or a sorted T cell fraction (not recorded which). These TCRs come from a human donor in good health. Both conserved end residues are part of each CDR3. The D gene is left open where the match is weak. Not all rows give a size; the values are once, few, many and, for expanded clones, a class.

TRBD2	few	TRBV4-2	TRBJ2-5	TGTGCCAGCAGCCAAGGCAGGCCTAGCGGGAGCTACCAAGAGACCCAGTACTTC	CASSQGRPSGSYQETQYF
TRBD1	few	TRBV10-2	TRBJ1-2	TGCGCCAGCAGTGATGGGACAGGGGGACCCTATGGCTACACCTTC	CASSDGTGGPYGYTF
-	-	TRBV6-5	TRBJ1-1	TGTGCCAGCAGAGGGCAGGGTGGATTCGGCACTGAAGCTTTCTTT	CASRGQGGFGTEAFF
-	-	TRBV24-1	TRBJ2-1	TGTGCCACCAGTGATTTTACCAGGCCCCGTCAGTTCTTC	CATSDFTRPRQFF
-	few	TRBV30	TRBJ1-6	TGTGCCTGGAGCGCCGATCGGTATAATTCACCCCTCCACTTT	CAWSADRYNSPLHF
TRBD2	-	TRBV10-2	TRBJ2-2	TGCGCCAGCAGCCGCCTGGGACTAGCGGACACCGGGGAGCTGTTTTTT	CASSRLGLADTGELFF
TRBD2	-	TRBV11-2	TRBJ2-1	TGTGCCAGCAGAACCCTTAGCGGGAGGGTTTACAATGAGCAGTTCTTC	CASRTLSGRVYNEQFF
-	-	TRBV27	TRBJ2-3	TGTGCCAGCAGTCCCCCTTCGGCAGGTCCTTTTTACACAGATACGCAGTATTTT	CASSPPSAGPFYTDTQYF
-	-	TRBV24-1	TRBJ2-1	TGTGCCACCAGTGATTTGAGGGGTAGGAAGTTCTTC	CATSDLRGRKFF
TRBD1	-	TRBV20-1	TRBJ1-2	TGCAGTTCCCACCCCCCGGACAGGGGCCGGGATGGCTACACCTTC	CSSHPPDRGRDGYTF
TRBD2	-	TRBV11-2	TRBJ2-5	TGTGCCAGCAGCTTAAGCGGGGGACAAGAGACCCAGTACTTC	CASSLSGGQETQYF
-	once	TRBV7-6	TRBJ1-5	TGTGCCAGCAGCTTAGCCCTAAATCAGCCCCAGCATTTT	CASSLALNQPQHF
-	-	TRBV4-3	TRBJ2-3	TGCGCCAGCAGCCAGGTTACCGGGCCTTATACGCAGTATTTT	CASSQVTGPYTQYF
TRBD2	medium-sized	TRBV20-1	TRBJ2-3	TGCAGTGTTCAGTCGGGCGCGGGAGGATCTACGGGCACAGATACGCAGTATTTT	CSVQSGAGGSTGTDTQYF
-	-	TRBV27	TRBJ2-3	TGTGCCAGCAGTTACTTCTCGGTCGCGCGGAGATGGGGTACAGATACGCAGTATTTT	CASSYFSVARRWGTDTQYF
-	-	TRBV27	TRBJ2-7	TGTGCCAGCAGTACCTCTACGGGGCGGTCCTACGAGCAGTACTTC	CASSTSTGRSYEQYF